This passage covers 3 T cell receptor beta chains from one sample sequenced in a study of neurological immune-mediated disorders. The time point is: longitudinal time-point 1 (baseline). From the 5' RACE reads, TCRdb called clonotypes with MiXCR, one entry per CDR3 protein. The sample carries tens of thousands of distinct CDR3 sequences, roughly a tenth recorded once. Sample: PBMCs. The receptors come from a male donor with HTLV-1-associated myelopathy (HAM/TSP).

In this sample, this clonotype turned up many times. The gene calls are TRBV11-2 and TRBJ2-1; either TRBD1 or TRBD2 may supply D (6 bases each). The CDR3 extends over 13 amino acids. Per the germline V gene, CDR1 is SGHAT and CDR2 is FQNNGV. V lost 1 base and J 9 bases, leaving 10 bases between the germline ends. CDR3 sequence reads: CASSLVRGAEQFF. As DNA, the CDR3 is TGTGCCAGCAGCTTAGTAAGGGGGGCTGAGCAGTTCTTC.

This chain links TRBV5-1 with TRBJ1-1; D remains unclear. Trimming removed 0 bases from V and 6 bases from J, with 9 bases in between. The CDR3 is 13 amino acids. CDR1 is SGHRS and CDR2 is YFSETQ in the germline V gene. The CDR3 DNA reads TGCGCCAGCAGCTTGGAAGGGTTGGCTGAAGCTTTCTTT. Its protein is CASSLEGLAEAFF.

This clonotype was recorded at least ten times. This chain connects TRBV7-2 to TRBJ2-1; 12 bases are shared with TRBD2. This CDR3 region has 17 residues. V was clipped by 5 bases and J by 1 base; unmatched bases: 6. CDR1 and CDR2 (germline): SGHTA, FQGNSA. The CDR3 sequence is CASSPRLAGVSYNEQFF. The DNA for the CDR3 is TGTGCCAGCAGCCCAAGACTAGCGGGGGTTTCCTACAATGAGCAGTTCTTC.